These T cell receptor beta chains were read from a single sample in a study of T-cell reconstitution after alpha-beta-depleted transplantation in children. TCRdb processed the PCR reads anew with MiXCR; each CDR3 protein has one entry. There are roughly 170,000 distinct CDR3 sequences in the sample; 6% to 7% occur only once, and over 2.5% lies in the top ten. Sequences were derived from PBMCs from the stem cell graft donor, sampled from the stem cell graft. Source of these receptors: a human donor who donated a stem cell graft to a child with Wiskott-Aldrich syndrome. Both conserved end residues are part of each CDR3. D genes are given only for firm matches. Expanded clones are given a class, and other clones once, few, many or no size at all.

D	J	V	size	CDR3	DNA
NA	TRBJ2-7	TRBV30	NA	CAWSPDGVYEQYF	TGTGCCTGGAGTCCCGACGGGGTGTACGAGCAGTACTTC
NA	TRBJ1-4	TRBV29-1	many	CSVGTTSGEKLFF	TGCAGCGTCGGGACCACGTCAGGGGAAAAACTGTTTTTT
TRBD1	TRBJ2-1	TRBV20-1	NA	CSASTGTDYNEQFF	TGCAGTGCTAGTACCGGGACAGACTACAATGAGCAGTTCTTC
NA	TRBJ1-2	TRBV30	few	CAWSVANRRGGYTF	TGTGCCTGGAGTGTTGCTAACAGGAGAGGTGGCTACACCTTC
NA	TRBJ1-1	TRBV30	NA	CAWSIPPANTEAFF	TGTGCCTGGAGTATACCCCCAGCGAACACTGAAGCTTTCTTT
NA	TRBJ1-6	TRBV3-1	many	CASSQTGVFSPLHF	TGTGCCAGCAGCCAAACGGGTGTATTTTCACCCCTCCACTTT
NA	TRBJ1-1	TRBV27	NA	CASLDLNMNTEAFF	TGTGCCAGCCTGGATCTTAATATGAACACTGAAGCTTTCTTT
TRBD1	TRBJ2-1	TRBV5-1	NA	CASSTQGALGVEQFF	TGCGCCAGCAGCACACAGGGGGCGCTGGGTGTTGAGCAGTTCTTC
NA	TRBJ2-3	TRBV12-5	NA	CASGLGIGTDTQYF	TGTGCTAGTGGTTTGGGAATTGGCACAGATACGCAGTATTTT
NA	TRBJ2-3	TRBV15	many	CATSRGGGSHSTDTQYF	TGTGCCACCAGCAGAGGTGGGGGCAGCCACAGCACAGATACGCAGTATTTT
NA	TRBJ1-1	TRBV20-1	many	CSARVNRLTEAFF	TGCAGTGCTAGAGTTAACAGGCTAACTGAAGCTTTCTTT
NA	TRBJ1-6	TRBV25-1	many	CASSDSPPLSPLHF	TGTGCCAGCAGTGACTCTCCCCCCCTTTCACCCCTCCACTTT
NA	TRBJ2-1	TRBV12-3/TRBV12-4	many	CASSFAYNEQFF	TGTGCCAGCAGTTTTGCCTACAATGAGCAGTTCTTC
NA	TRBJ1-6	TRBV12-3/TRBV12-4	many	CASRWSDSPLHF	TGTGCCAGCAGGTGGAGCGATTCACCCCTCCACTTT
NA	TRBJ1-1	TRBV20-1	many	CSALERANTEAFF	TGCAGTGCATTGGAACGGGCCAACACTGAAGCTTTCTTT
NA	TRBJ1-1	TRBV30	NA	CAWSAGFDAVPFF	TGTGCCTGGAGTGCCGGATTTGACGCCGTGCCCTTCTTT
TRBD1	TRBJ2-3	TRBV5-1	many	CASSGRGQAAADTQYF	TGCGCCAGCAGCGGGCGGGGACAGGCCGCGGCAGATACGCAGTATTTT
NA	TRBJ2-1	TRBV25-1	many	CASKSSGRRQFF	TGTGCCAGCAAGAGTAGTGGGAGGAGGCAGTTCTTC
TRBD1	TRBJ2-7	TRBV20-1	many	CSALTGQDYEQYF	TGCAGTGCCTTGACAGGGCAAGACTACGAGCAGTACTTC
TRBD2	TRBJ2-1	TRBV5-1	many	CASSNTGLAGVHEQFF	TGCGCCAGCAGCAATACGGGACTAGCGGGAGTCCATGAGCAGTTCTTC
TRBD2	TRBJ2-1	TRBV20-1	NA	CSALLAGGLSSYNEQFF	TGCAGTGCTTTACTAGCGGGAGGACTGAGCTCCTACAATGAGCAGTTCTTC
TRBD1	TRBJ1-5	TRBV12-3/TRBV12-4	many	CASSPTGGRNQPQHF	TGTGCCAGCAGCCCGACAGGGGGTAGGAATCAGCCCCAGCATTTT
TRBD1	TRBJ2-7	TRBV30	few	CAWRTGGGYEQYF	TGTGCCTGGAGGACAGGGGGGGGCTACGAGCAGTACTTC
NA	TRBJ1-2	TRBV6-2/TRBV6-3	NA	CAGKSQGFDGYTF	TGTGCCGGCAAATCGCAGGGGTTTGATGGCTACACCTTC
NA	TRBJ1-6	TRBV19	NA	CASSIAGQADSPLHF	TGTGCCAGTAGTATAGCGGGACAAGCGGATTCACCCCTCCACTTT
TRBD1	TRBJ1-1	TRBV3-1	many	CASTLGTGGTGTEAFF	TGTGCCAGCACCCTAGGGACAGGGGGCACGGGCACTGAAGCTTTCTTT
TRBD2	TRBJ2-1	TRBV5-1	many	CASRPGTNREQFF	TGCGCCAGCAGACCCGGGACTAACCGGGAGCAGTTCTTC
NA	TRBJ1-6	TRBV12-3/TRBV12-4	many	CASTRGPRGNSPLHF	TGTGCCAGCACCAGGGGACCGAGAGGGAATTCACCCCTCCACTTT
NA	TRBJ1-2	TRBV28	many	CASSLAGGQDYGYTF	TGTGCCAGCAGTTTGGCCGGGGGGCAGGACTATGGCTACACCTTC
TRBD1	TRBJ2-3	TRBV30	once	CAWSVMTGAVDTQYF	TGTGCCTGGAGTGTCATGACAGGGGCGGTAGATACGCAGTATTTT
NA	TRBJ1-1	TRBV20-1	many	CSARDAQAPNTEAFF	TGCAGTGCTAGAGATGCACAGGCTCCGAACACTGAAGCTTTCTTT
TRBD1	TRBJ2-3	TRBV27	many	CASSHYTGGTTNTQYF	TGTGCCAGCAGTCATTACACAGGGGGCACTACGAATACGCAGTATTTT
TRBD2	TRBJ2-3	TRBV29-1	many	CSVGSGRAADTQYF	TGCAGCGTCGGTAGCGGGAGGGCCGCAGATACGCAGTATTTT
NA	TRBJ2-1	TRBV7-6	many	CASSLGLNNEQFF	TGTGCCAGCAGCTTAGGTCTAAACAATGAGCAGTTCTTC
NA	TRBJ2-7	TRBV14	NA	CASSQYAGISEQYF	TGTGCCAGCAGCCAATATGCGGGTATCTCCGAGCAGTACTTC
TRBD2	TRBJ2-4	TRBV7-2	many	CASSLRRGAVRNIQYF	TGTGCCAGCAGCTTACGGCGGGGGGCCGTAAGGAACATTCAGTACTTC
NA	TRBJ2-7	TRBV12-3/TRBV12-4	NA	CASRSDLYEQYF	TGTGCCAGCAGGAGCGACCTCTACGAGCAGTACTTC
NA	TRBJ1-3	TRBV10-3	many	CAIREGGGNTIYF	TGTGCCATCCGAGAGGGAGGTGGAAACACCATATATTTT
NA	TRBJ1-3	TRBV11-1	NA	CASTSNPGGSSSGNTIYF	TGTGCCAGCACCTCGAACCCGGGGGGTTCTAGCTCTGGAAACACCATATATTTT
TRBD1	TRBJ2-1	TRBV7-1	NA	CASSAQGGEQFF	TGTGCCAGCAGCGCACAGGGGGGTGAGCAGTTCTTC
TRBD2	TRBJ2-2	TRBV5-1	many	CASMAGGFGTNTGELFF	TGCGCCAGCATGGCGGGAGGCTTTGGTACGAACACCGGGGAGCTGTTTTTT
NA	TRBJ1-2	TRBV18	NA	CASSLTGTNYGYTF	TGTGCCAGCTCACTCACCGGGACCAACTATGGCTACACCTTC
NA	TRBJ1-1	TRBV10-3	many	CAISENRRNTEAFF	TGTGCCATCAGTGAGAACAGGAGAAACACTGAAGCTTTCTTT
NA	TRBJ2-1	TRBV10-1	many	CASSGSNEQFF	TGCGCCAGCAGTGGGTCCAATGAGCAGTTCTTC
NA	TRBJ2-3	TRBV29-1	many	CSVVLPAPRTQYF	TGCAGCGTTGTTCTTCCCGCCCCGCGTACGCAGTATTTT
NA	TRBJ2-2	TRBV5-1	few	CASSLSWVSGELFF	TGCGCCAGCAGCTTGTCCTGGGTCTCCGGGGAGCTGTTTTTT
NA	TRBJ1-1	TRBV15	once	CATSSTTSEAFF	TGTGCCACCAGCAGTACGACGTCTGAAGCTTTCTTT
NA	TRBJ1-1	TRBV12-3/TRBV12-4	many	CASSKKGWNTEAFF	TGTGCCAGCAGTAAAAAGGGATGGAACACTGAAGCTTTCTTT
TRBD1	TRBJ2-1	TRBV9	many	CASSVLRQGYNEQFF	TGTGCCAGCAGCGTATTGAGACAGGGATACAATGAGCAGTTCTTC
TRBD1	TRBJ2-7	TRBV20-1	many	CSATWTGGAYEQYF	TGCAGTGCTACCTGGACAGGGGGCGCCTACGAGCAGTACTTC
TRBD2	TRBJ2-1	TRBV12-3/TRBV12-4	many	CASSKRREGQNEQFF	TGTGCCAGCAGTAAGAGGCGGGAGGGCCAAAATGAGCAGTTCTTC
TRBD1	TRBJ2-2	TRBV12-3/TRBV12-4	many	CASDSRGRVTGELFF	TGTGCCAGCGATTCAAGGGGGCGCGTCACCGGGGAGCTGTTTTTT
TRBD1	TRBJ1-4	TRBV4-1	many	CASRDRETTNEKLFF	TGCGCCAGCAGGGACAGGGAAACAACTAATGAAAAACTGTTTTTT
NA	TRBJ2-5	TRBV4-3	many	CASSQVPFSETQYF	TGCGCCAGCAGCCAAGTGCCGTTCTCGGAGACCCAGTACTTC
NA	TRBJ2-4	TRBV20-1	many	CSARDTLGKNIQYF	TGCAGTGCTAGAGATACGTTGGGCAAAAACATTCAGTACTTC
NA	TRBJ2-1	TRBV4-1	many	CASSQVSGGLYNEQFF	TGCGCCAGCAGCCAAGTCTCCGGGGGCCTTTACAATGAGCAGTTCTTC
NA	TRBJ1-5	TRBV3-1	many	CASSQDHPGKSNQPQHF	TGTGCCAGCAGCCAAGATCATCCAGGCAAGAGCAATCAGCCCCAGCATTTT